This TCR beta chain was documented in a study of T cell responses to AZD1222 COVID-19 vaccine. Trimming left V 9 bases short and J 0 bases short, with 15 bases between. The germline V gene encodes CDR1 MNHEY and CDR2 SVGAGI. The CDR3 runs to 15 residues. This table comes from immunoSEQ multiplex PCR, and its TCRdb copy is limited to in-frame clones, with some not included. The table shows 120,000 to 150,000 clones, with roughly 88% occurring only once. Study findings and constraints: The study identified only six AZD1222 recipients as seropositive at baseline. Breadth and depth of Spike-specific TCRs rose after two AZD1222 doses. At 160-218 and 743-854, vaccine-associated CD4 TCRs were dominant, and they spanned spike.

With regard to this clone: What it recognizes is unknown.

This material consisted of peripheral blood, taken 28 days after the second dose of the MenACWY control vaccine. The chain recombines TRBV6-5 with TRBJ1-3; D is possibly TRBD1 (5 bases). The source is an adult who received the MenACWY meningococcal vaccine as a control. CDR3 amino acids: CASTNSDSSGNTIYF. CDR3 nucleotides: TGTGCCAGTACTAACAGCGACAGCTCTGGAAACACCATATATTTT.